This T cell receptor beta chain was retrieved from a study of T cells in Graves' hyperthyroidism and ophthalmopathy. Study-wide results and caveats: Ophthalmopathy onset followed model prediction by a median approximately 6.2 months.

For the diagnoses, clinical symptoms, serum thyroxine and TRAb, thyroid ultrasound and orbital computed tomography were used. Isolation of PBMCs was performed on 8 to 10 ml fresh peripheral blood. This clonotype was detected ten times or more. Its antigen is unidentified. What was amplified from RNA transcripts were TCR beta CDR3 regions. The study used the HTBI primer set for a first-round RT-PCR of the TCR CDR3. TCRdb independently ran MiXCR on the multiplex PCR reads; one entry per CDR3 protein. The sample lists a few hundred thousand distinct CDR3 sequences; approximately 15% were seen once. Sequencing was performed on blood. This receptor was taken from a woman in her twenties or thirties with Graves' hyperthyroidism that later progressed to Graves' ophthalmopathy.

DNA for the CDR3: TGTGCCAGCAGTTTTTACGGCAGCTCTCAATCACCCCTCCACTTT. Protein product: CASSFYGSSQSPLHF. The J gene is TRBJ1-6, the V gene TRBV12-3 or TRBV12-4; D ambiguous. The CDR3 length is 15 residues. Trimming shortened V by 3 bases and J by 10 bases, and 16 bases separated the two germline ends.